Following are 9 T cell receptor beta chains from one sample sequenced in a study of fetal regulatory T cell absence and autoimmunity. The method was immunoSEQ multiplex PCR; TCRdb's version includes in-frame clones alone and lacks a portion of them. The table includes about 95,000 clones, approximately 79% detected once. The sequencing input was pancreas tissue. All receptors come from a male donor with IPEX syndrome.

This chain uses TRBV27 with TRBJ2-5, with 11 bases fitting TRBD2. Germline trimming cut 4 bases from V and 5 bases from J; bases unmatched to any gene: 3. This CDR3 is built from 14 residues. Germline loops: CDR1 MNHEY, CDR2 SMNVEV (reference sequence). CDR3 nucleotide sequence: TGTGCCAGCAGTTGGATAGCGGGAGGGGAGACCCAGTACTTC. Translated: CASSWIAGGETQYF.

This rearrangement joins TRBV5-1 to TRBJ2-7, with 12 positions matching TRBD2. The CDR3 sequence is 15 residues long. The ends lost 4 bases at V and 3 bases at J; junction bases unmatched: 5. From germline, CDR1 is SGHRS and CDR2 YFSETQ. For the CDR3, the DNA is TGCGCCAGCAGCGACCGGACTAGCGGGAACTACGAGCAGTACTTC. It encodes CASSDRTSGNYEQYF.

This sequence joins TRBV10-2 and TRBJ2-2, with D unresolved. There are 12 residues in the CDR3. V lost 1 base, J lost 3 bases, and 0 bases lay in between. Germline loops: CDR1 WSHSY, CDR2 SAAADI. In DNA form, the CDR3 reads TGCGCCAGCAGTGAGTACACCGGGGAGCTGTTTTTT. It yields the protein CASSEYTGELFF.

J is TRBJ2-6 and V is TRBV7-9; TRBD2 matches at 9 bases. After removal of 4 bases from V and 2 bases from J, the junction contained 6 bases not matched to a gene. The germline V gene encodes CDR1 SEHNR and CDR2 FQNEAQ (reference sequence). The CDR3 length is 17 residues. The CDR3 reads CASSSRLAGTGANVLTF. In nucleotides, the CDR3 is TGTGCCAGCAGCTCCCGGCTAGCGGGGACTGGGGCCAACGTCCTGACTTTC.

The V gene is TRBV29-1, the J gene TRBJ2-2; D unresolved. This CDR3 spans 11 amino acids. Trimming stripped 4 bases from V and 0 bases from J, with 0 bases between. Germline assignment: CDR1 SQVTM and CDR2 ANQGSEA. CDR3 nucleotide sequence: TGCAGCGTTGCGAACACCGGGGAGCTGTTTTTT. Protein sequence: CSVANTGELFF.

The rearrangement uses TRBV10-3 and TRBJ2-7; 8 bases match TRBD1. The ends lost 5 bases at V and 3 bases at J; junction bases unmatched: 6. Germline values: CDR1 ENHRY, CDR2 SYGVKD. The CDR3 sequence is 14 residues long. CDR3 residues: CAISSADRGYEQYF. The DNA of the CDR3 is TGTGCCATCAGTTCAGCCGACAGGGGCTACGAGCAGTACTTC.

This chain links TRBV9 with TRBJ2-2; D may be TRBD1 or TRBD2 (5 bases each). Germline CDR1 and CDR2: SGDLS and YYNGEE. This CDR3 has 16 residues. V dropped 2 bases and J dropped 1 base, with 12 bases sitting between them. The CDR3 loop is CASSVGDQLNTGELFF. The CDR3 DNA follows: TGTGCCAGCAGCGTTGGGGACCAATTGAACACCGGGGAGCTGTTTTTT.

The gene calls are TRBV7-8 and TRBJ2-1, with 10 bases matching TRBD2. The CDR3 has 19 amino acids. The germline gives CDR1 SGHVS, CDR2 FQNEAQ. After removal of 5 bases from V and 0 bases from J, the junction contained 13 bases not matched to a gene. The CDR3 here is CASSLGLALPLSSYNEQFF. In DNA, the CDR3 is TGTGCCAGCAGCCTGGGACTAGCGTTACCCTTAAGCTCCTACAATGAGCAGTTCTTC.

The V and J genes are TRBV5-1 and TRBJ2-3; 14 bases are shared with TRBD2. Looked up from germline, CDR1 is SGHRS and CDR2 is YFSETQ. V gave up 4 bases and J gave up 0 bases; unmatched junction bases: 16. CDR3 length equals 21 residues. As DNA, the CDR3 is TGCGCCAGCAGCCAAGGAACCGGGACTAGCGGGGGCCCCCTTAGCACAGATACGCAGTATTTT. Translating it yields CASSQGTGTSGGPLSTDTQYF.